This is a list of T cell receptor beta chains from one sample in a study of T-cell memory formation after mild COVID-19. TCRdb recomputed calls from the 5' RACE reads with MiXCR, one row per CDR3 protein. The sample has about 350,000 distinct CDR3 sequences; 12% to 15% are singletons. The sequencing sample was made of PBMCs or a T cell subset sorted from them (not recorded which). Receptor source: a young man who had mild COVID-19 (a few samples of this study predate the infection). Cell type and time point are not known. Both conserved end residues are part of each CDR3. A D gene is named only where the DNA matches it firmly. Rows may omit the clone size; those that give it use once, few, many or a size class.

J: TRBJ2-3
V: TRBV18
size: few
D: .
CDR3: CASSPEEPLSSTDTQYF
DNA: TGTGCCAGCTCACCAGAAGAACCACTTTCTAGCACAGATACGCAGTATTTT

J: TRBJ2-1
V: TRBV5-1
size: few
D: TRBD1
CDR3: CASSWDRAYNEQFF
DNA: TGCGCCAGCAGCTGGGACAGAGCCTACAATGAGCAGTTCTTC

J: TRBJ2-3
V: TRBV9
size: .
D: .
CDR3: CASSPPSPTDTQYF
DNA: TGTGCCAGCAGCCCCCCCAGTCCCACAGATACGCAGTATTTT

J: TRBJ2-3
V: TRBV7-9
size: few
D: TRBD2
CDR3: CASSPGVAGSRTDTQYF
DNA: TGTGCCAGCAGCCCTGGGGTAGCGGGGTCTCGCACAGATACGCAGTATTTT

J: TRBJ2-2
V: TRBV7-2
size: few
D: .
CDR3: CASSGGPNTGELFF
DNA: TGTGCCAGTTCCGGGGGTCCGAACACCGGGGAGCTGTTTTTT

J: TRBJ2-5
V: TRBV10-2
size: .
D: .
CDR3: CASSDWRRSSETQYF
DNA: TGCGCCAGCAGTGATTGGCGCCGGTCGAGTGAGACCCAGTACTTC

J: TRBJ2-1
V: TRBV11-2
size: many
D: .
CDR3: CASSLVGSYNEQFF
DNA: TGTGCCAGCAGCTTAGTGGGCTCCTACAATGAGCAGTTCTTC

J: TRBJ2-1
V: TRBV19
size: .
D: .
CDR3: CATSGGPNEQFF
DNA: TGTGCCACCTCCGGGGGCCCCAATGAGCAGTTCTTC

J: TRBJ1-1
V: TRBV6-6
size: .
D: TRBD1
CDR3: CASSYDATGSTEAFF
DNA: TGTGCCAGCAGTTACGACGCGACAGGGTCCACTGAAGCTTTCTTT

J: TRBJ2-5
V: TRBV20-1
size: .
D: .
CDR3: CSAPTGGRETQYF
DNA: TGCAGTGCTCCAACGGGGGGCAGGGAGACCCAGTACTTC

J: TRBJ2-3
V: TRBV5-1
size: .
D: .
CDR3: CASSRTPSSTDTQYF
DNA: TGCGCCAGCAGCCGGACACCTTCTAGCACAGATACGCAGTATTTT

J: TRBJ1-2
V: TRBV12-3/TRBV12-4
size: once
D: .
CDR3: CASSLDSERGYGYTF
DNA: TGTGCCAGCAGTCTAGACAGTGAGAGGGGGTATGGCTACACCTTC

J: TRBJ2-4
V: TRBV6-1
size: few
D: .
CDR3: CASSPGGKNIQYF
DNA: TGTGCCAGCAGCCCGGGCGGCAAAAACATTCAGTACTTC

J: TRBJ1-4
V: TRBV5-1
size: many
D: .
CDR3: CASSLIPSGAGNEKLFF
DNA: TGCGCCAGCAGCTTGATCCCATCCGGGGCTGGTAATGAAAAACTGTTTTTT

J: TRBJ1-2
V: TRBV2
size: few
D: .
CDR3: CASSEGQFYGYTF
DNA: TGTGCCAGCAGTGAAGGACAGTTCTATGGCTACACCTTC

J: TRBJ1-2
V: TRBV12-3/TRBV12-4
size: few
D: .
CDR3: CASRPGALPDYGYTF
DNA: TGTGCCAGCAGGCCAGGGGCCCTACCAGACTATGGCTACACCTTC

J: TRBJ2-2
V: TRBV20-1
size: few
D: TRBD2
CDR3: CSAVAGTSDTGELFF
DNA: TGCAGTGCCGTGGCCGGGACTAGCGACACCGGGGAGCTGTTTTTT

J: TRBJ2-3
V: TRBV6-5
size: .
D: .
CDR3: CASAESSNTDTQYF
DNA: TGTGCCAGCGCAGAATCGAGTAACACAGATACGCAGTATTTT

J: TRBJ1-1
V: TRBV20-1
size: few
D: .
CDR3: CSPRAGDAMNTEAFF
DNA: TGCAGTCCTAGGGCTGGGGACGCAATGAACACTGAAGCTTTCTTT

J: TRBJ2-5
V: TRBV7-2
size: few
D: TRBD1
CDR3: CASSLRGPGGRETQYF
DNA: TGTGCCAGCAGCTTAAGAGGGCCAGGGGGCCGGGAGACCCAGTACTTC

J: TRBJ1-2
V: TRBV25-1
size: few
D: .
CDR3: CASSERGYGYGYTF
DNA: TGTGCCAGCAGCGAACGGGGATATGGCTATGGCTACACCTTC

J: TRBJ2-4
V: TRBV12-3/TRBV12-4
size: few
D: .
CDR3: CASSFRELAKNIQYF
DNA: TGTGCCAGCAGTTTTCGCGAACTAGCCAAAAACATTCAGTACTTC

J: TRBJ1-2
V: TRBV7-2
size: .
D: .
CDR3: CASSGNRVRNYGYTF
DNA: TGTGCCAGCAGCGGGAACAGGGTTAGGAACTATGGCTACACCTTC

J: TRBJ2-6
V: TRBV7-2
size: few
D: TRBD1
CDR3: CASSLVTGGYPGANVLTF
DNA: TGTGCCAGCAGCTTAGTAACAGGGGGCTATCCTGGGGCCAACGTCCTGACTTTC

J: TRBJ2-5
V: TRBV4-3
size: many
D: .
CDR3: CASSLHRGETQYF
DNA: TGCGCCAGCAGCCTGCACCGGGGGGAGACCCAGTACTTC

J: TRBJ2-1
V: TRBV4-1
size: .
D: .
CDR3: CASSQGFSYNEQFF
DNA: TGCGCCAGCAGTCAGGGGTTCTCCTACAATGAGCAGTTCTTC

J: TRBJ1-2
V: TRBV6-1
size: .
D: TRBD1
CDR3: CASYPDRVNYGYTF
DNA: TGTGCCAGTTACCCGGACAGGGTAAACTATGGCTACACCTTC

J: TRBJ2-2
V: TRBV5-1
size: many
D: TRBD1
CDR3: CASSLGPSGQGATGELFF
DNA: TGCGCCAGCAGCTTGGGCCCTTCGGGACAGGGGGCCACCGGGGAGCTGTTTTTT

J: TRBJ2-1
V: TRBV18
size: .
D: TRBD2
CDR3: CASSPQGGLAGTNEQFF
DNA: TGTGCCAGCTCACCTCAGGGGGGACTAGCGGGAACAAATGAGCAGTTCTTC

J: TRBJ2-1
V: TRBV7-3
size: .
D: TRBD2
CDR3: CASSFAGGVEQFF
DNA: TGTGCCAGCAGCTTCGCTGGGGGGGTTGAGCAGTTCTTC

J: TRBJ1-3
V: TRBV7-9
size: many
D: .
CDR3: CASSLEGSHTIYF
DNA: TGTGCCAGCAGCTTAGAGGGGTCGCACACCATATATTTT

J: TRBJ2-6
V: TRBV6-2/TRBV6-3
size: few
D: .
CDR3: CASSQTKMWGGMPGANVLTF
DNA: TGTGCCAGCAGTCAGACCAAAATGTGGGGGGGCATGCCTGGGGCCAACGTCCTGACTTTC

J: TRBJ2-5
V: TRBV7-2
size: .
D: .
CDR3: CASSLDGVWETQYF
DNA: TGTGCCAGCAGCTTAGACGGCGTGTGGGAGACCCAGTACTTC

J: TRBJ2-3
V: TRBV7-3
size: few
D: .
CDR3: CASSPNPIQPDTQYF
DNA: TGTGCCAGCAGCCCCAACCCGATACAGCCAGATACGCAGTATTTT

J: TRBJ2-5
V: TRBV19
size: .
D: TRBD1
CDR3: CASSNAGGETQYF
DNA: TGTGCCAGTAGTAACGCAGGGGGAGAGACCCAGTACTTC